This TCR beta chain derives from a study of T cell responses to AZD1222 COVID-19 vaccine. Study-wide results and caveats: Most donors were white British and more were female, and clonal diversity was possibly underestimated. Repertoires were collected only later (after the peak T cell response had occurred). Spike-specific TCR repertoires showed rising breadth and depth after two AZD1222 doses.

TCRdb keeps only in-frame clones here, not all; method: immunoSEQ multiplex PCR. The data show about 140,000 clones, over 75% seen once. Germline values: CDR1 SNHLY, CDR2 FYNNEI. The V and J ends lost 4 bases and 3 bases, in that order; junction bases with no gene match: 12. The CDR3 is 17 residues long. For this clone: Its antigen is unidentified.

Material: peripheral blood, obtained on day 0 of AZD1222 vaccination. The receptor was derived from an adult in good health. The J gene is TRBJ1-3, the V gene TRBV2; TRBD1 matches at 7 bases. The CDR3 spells CASSVVQTGYRGNTIYF. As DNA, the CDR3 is TGTGCCAGCAGTGTGGTCCAGACAGGGTACCGTGGAAACACCATATATTTT.